This T cell receptor (beta chain) was identified in a study of identical twins. Notes on the study in general: Clonotypes of the beta chain that were abundant in cord blood carried fewer insertions (memory repertoires showed none).

Each CDR3 protein is one row after TCRdb ran MiXCR on the 5' RACE reads. The table has 520,000 or so distinct CDR3 sequences, under 25% seen once. In the case of this clonotype: Antigen: not known.

Trimming removed 3 bases from V and 7 bases from J; junction bases left unmatched: 6. The germline CDR1 and CDR2 sequences are SGHRS and YFSETQ. This CDR3 has 13 amino acids. These data were likewise used in another study, on T cells expressing NK-cell markers. That paper adds: In several experiments, sorting was confined to alpha-beta TCR T cells through use of an anti-gamma-delta TCR antibody.

The V and J genes are TRBV5-1 and TRBJ1-1; 7 bases line up with TRBD1. Sequencing input: CD4+ T cells sorted from blood. This TCR was recovered from a woman younger than 30 in good health. CDR3 region: CASSSQGVDEAFF. The CDR3 bases are TGCGCCAGCAGCTCCCAGGGGGTGGATGAAGCTTTCTTT.